These 17 T cell receptor beta chains were sequenced from one sample in a study of CD8 T cell repertoires and HIV-1 epitope variants. Some clones are missing from TCRdb's copy, which holds only in-frame ones; the method was immunoSEQ multiplex PCR. The sample shows some 100,000 clones, over 70% of them seen only once. The sample consisted of uncultured baseline CD8+ T cells from peripheral blood mononuclear cells (PBMCs). Source of these receptors: a male donor with HIV.

V gene TRBV6-1 combines with J gene TRBJ2-7, with D possibly being TRBD1 (5 bases). Germline V gene data show CDR1 as MNHNS and CDR2 as SASEGT. The germline V and J ends were trimmed by 6 bases and 6 bases, with 15 bases remaining between them. The CDR3 is made up of 13 amino acids. CDR3 nucleotide sequence: TGTGCCAGCAGGAGAATCCAGGGTGCCGAGCAGTACTTC. This translates into CASRRIQGAEQYF.

This chain links TRBV30 with TRBJ2-3, with TRBD1 identical over 10 bases. The CDR3 extends over 14 amino acids. Germline CDR1 GTSNPN, CDR2 SVGIG (reference sequence). With 6 bases clipped from V and 7 bases from J, the junction kept 10 bases outside the gene matches. This CDR3 is CACPQGDRGYTQYF. In nucleotides, the CDR3 is TGTGCCTGCCCCCAGGGGGACAGGGGCTATACGCAGTATTTT.

The chain couples TRBV6-4 to TRBJ2-2; 10 bases agree with TRBD2. The germline gives CDR1 MRHNA, CDR2 SNTAGT. J gave up 4 bases and V 3 bases, and 2 bases lay outside the gene matches. The CDR3 totals 15 residues. In DNA form, the CDR3 reads TGTGCCAGCAGTGAACTAGCGGGATCCACCGGGGAGCTGTTTTTT. Translated: CASSELAGSTGELFF.

This clone has a handful of counts. The chain carries TRBV7-6 and TRBJ1-5; no firm D call. Germline CDR1 reads SGHVS; CDR2 reads FNYEAQ. CDR3 length: 14 amino acids. V was shortened by 3 bases and J by 2 bases, with 8 bases between the two germline ends. The CDR3 reads CASSFGLGNQPQHF. The CDR3, as DNA: TGTGCCAGCAGCTTTGGGCTTGGCAATCAGCCCCAGCATTTT.

About this clone itself: This sample includes further DNA sequences coding for the same CDR3. V is TRBV19 and J is TRBJ2-7; D might be TRBD2 (5 bases). Germline CDR1 reads LNHDA; CDR2 reads SQIVND (reference sequence). The V gene lost 5 bases and the J gene lost 4 bases, with 9 bases spanning the gap. The CDR3 extends over 12 amino acids. The CDR3 region has the DNA TGTGCCAGTAGTGCAGGAGGATACGAGCAGTACTTC. As protein: CASSAGGYEQYF.

This clone came up a few times. The chain is built from TRBV2 and TRBJ2-1; D gene ambiguous. With 7 bases removed from V and 4 bases from J, the gap between germline ends came to 11 bases. CDR1 SNHLY and CDR2 FYNNEI come from the germline V gene. The CDR3 covers 13 residues. The CDR3 DNA reads as TGTGCCAGCAAGACGGACCGATACAATGAGCAGTTCTTC. Its translation: CASKTDRYNEQFF. Filled out from reference TRBV2 and TRBJ2-1, the complete variable domain reads EPEVTQTPSHQVTQMGQEVILRCVPISNHLYFYWYRQILGQKVEFLVSFYNNEISEKSEIFDDQFSVERPDGSNFTLKIRSTKLEDSAMYFCASKTDRYNEQFFGPGTRLTVL.

J is TRBJ2-1 and V is TRBV5-4; D is unclear. Germline values: CDR1 SGHNT, CDR2 YYREEE (reference sequence). The CDR3 length is 15 residues. Between the trimmed V and J ends, which lost 0 bases and 5 bases, there was a span of 12 bases. CDR3 coding DNA: TGTGCCAGCAGCTTGGCCTTGGGGTCCGACAATGAGCAGTTCTTC. Translating gives CASSLALGSDNEQFF.

The chain has TRBV18 and TRBJ2-7, with 8 bases identical to TRBD2. Germline CDR1 is KGHSH and CDR2 is LQKENI. The CDR3 totals 15 residues. J lost 2 bases, V lost 3 bases, and 6 bases had no gene match. CDR3 bases: TGTGCCAGCTCACCGACTCGGGGGGGGACCTACGAGCAGTACTTC. Its protein is CASSPTRGGTYEQYF. The full variable domain, in which reference TRBV18 and TRBJ2-7 provide the parts outside the CDR3, is NAGVMQNPRHLVRRRGQEARLRCSPMKGHSHVYWYRQLPEEGLKFMVYLQKENIIDESGMPKERFSAEFPKEGPSILRIQQVVRGDSAAYFCASSPTRGGTYEQYFGPGTRLTVT.

The chain recombines TRBV29-1 with TRBJ1-3, with TRBD1 matching 10 bases. CDR1 and CDR2 (germline): SQVTM, ANQGSEA. The J segment lost 3 bases and the V segment lost 6 bases, leaving 8 bases of the junction unmatched. This CDR3 contains 15 residues. The CDR3 loop is CSVMTGGGFGNTIYF. For the CDR3, the DNA is TGCAGCGTGATGACAGGGGGCGGTTTTGGAAACACCATATATTTT.

The V call is TRBV7-9, the J call TRBJ1-3, with a tentative D call TRBD1 (5 bases). The germline V and J ends were trimmed by 6 bases and 3 bases, with 12 bases remaining between them. CDR1 and CDR2 (germline): SEHNR, FQNEAQ (reference sequence). The CDR3 sequence is 14 residues long. The CDR3 loop is CASSSWDGGNTIYF. The CDR3 nucleotides read TGTGCCAGCAGTTCCTGGGACGGTGGAAACACCATATATTTT.

The chain links TRBV10-1 to TRBJ2-5; D call uncertain. This CDR3 has 12 residues. Germline V gene sequence: CDR1 WNHNN, CDR2 SYGVQD (reference sequence). V gave up 4 bases and J gave up 5 bases, with 8 bases separating them. CDR3: CASSGGSETQYF. The DNA for the CDR3 is TGCGCCAGCAGTGGCGGTTCCGAGACCCAGTACTTC.

V gene TRBV7-2 combines with J gene TRBJ1-6, with D hard to call. Germline V gene sequence: CDR1 SGHTA, CDR2 FQGNSA. This CDR3 is built from 18 residues. V was shortened by 5 bases and J by 13 bases, with 30 bases between the two germline ends. This CDR3 is CASSHSDFGLAGGRPLHF. CDR3 DNA: TGTGCCAGCAGCCATTCAGATTTTGGTCTTGCGGGTGGGAGGCCCCTCCACTTT.

V is TRBV12-2 and J is TRBJ2-7; TRBD2 is the table's D call, not checked against the DNA. TRBV12-2 is a known pseudogene. The CDR3 is 18 residues long. CDR3 residues: CASRLALGKTWSSYEQYF. The CDR3, as DNA: TGTGCAAGTCGCTTAGCGCTTGGCAAAACCTGGAGCTCCTACGAGCAGTACTTC.

V and J are TRBV7-8 and TRBJ1-5; the match to TRBD1 covers 7 bases. The CDR3 runs to 13 residues. Trimming removed 5 bases from V and 5 bases from J; junction bases left unmatched: 3. From germline, CDR1 is SGHVS and CDR2 FQNEAQ. The CDR3 protein is CASSDRADQPQHF. CDR3 DNA sequence: TGTGCCAGCAGCGACAGGGCAGATCAGCCCCAGCATTTT.

The V call is TRBV4-2, the J call TRBJ2-3; 14 nucleotides agree with TRBD2. Looked up from germline, CDR1 is LGHNA and CDR2 is YNFKEQ. The ends lost 0 bases at V and 7 bases at J; junction bases unmatched: 3. CDR3 length equals 16 residues. CDR3 sequence: CASSQEGLAGVNTQYF. In DNA form, the CDR3 reads TGTGCCAGCAGCCAAGAGGGACTAGCGGGAGTTAATACGCAGTATTTT.

The V call is TRBV6-1, the J call TRBJ2-1; 11 bases line up with TRBD2. V shed 1 base and J 9 bases; nucleotides not matched to a gene: 8. This CDR3 contains 16 residues. Germline loops: CDR1 MNHNS, CDR2 SASEGT. The CDR3 protein is CASSEGLAGGQSEQFF. The CDR3 DNA follows: TGTGCCAGCAGTGAAGGTTTAGCGGGGGGGCAGAGTGAGCAGTTCTTC.

The rearrangement joins TRBV11-1 to TRBJ1-1; D unresolved. The CDR3 spans 17 residues. Germline V gives CDR1 SGHAT, CDR2 FQDESV (reference sequence). The V end was cut by 2 bases, the J end by 0 bases, with 16 bases between. CDR3 sequence reads: CASSLLNTPAMNTEAFF. The CDR3 DNA reads TGTGCCAGCAGCTTACTTAACACGCCTGCCATGAACACTGAAGCTTTCTTT.